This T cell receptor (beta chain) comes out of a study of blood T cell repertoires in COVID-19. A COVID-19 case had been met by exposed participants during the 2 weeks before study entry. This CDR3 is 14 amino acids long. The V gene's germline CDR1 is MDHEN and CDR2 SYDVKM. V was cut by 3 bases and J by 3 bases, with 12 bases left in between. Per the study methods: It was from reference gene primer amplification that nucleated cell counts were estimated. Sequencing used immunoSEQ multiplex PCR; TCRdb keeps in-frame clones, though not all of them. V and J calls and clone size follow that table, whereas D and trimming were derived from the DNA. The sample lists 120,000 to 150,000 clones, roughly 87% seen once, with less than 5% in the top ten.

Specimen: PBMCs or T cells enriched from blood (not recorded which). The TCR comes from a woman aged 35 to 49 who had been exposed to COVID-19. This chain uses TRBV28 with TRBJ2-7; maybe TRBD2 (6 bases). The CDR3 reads CASSLGTAYYEQYF. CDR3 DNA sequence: TGTGCCAGCAGTTTGGGGACTGCCTACTACGAGCAGTACTTC.